This TCR beta chain was captured in a study of monozygotic twins with inflammatory bowel disease. Each UMI, carrying a 6-nucleotide sample barcode, came from template switching. One entry per CDR3 protein, without DNA, is what TCRdb gives after re-calling the 5' RACE reads. This sample carries 200,000 to 250,000 distinct CDR3 sequences, with 1.5% to 2% going to the ten biggest clones. Germline-derived CDR1 and CDR2 are MRHNA and SNTAGT. CDR3 length equals 13 residues. Points on this clonotype: Its antigen remains unidentified.

Study observations and caveats: Fewer shared clonotypes with others were found in IBD patients than in healthy twins, especially with disease activity.

The sequence was obtained from a human donor with ulcerative colitis or Crohn's disease, or a healthy co-twin of an affected twin (not recorded which). What was sequenced was blood. This chain connects TRBV6-4 to TRBJ2-3; TCRdb designates TRBD2, a call that cannot be tested without DNA. CDR3 sequence reads: CASSSGTTDTQYF.